This TCR beta chain was sequenced for a study of beta chain features in type 1 diabetes. Study results and caveats: Moderate yet significant TCRB CDR3 shortening was seen in Type 1 diabetes patients in all four CD4+ subsets. TCRB repertoires of naive, central memory and Treg cells appeared more similar among patients than among healthy donors.

With respect to this clone: Its specificity is not known.

Expressed TCRB transcripts were sequenced because the entire RNA isolate underwent reverse transcription. Clones were read by immunoSEQ multiplex PCR, and TCRdb kept only the in-frame ones, dropping some. Here the sample spans 200,000 to 250,000 clones, about 15% being singletons. Purities in excess of 98% were seen in all sorted populations. This sequence originates from a man under 40 with type 1 diabetes. The source material was naive CD4+ T cells from blood.

The CDR3 DNA reads as TGTGCCAGCAGCCAAGAACGGGACTCCGCCTTCGGTACGCAGTATTTT. Protein product: CASSQERDSAFGTQYF. The chain combines TRBV4-2 with TRBJ2-3; the D gene is possibly TRBD2 (6 bases). V lost 0 bases and J lost 8, with 18 bases in between. This CDR3 is built from 16 residues. Germline V CDR1 and CDR2: LGHNA, YNFKEQ.